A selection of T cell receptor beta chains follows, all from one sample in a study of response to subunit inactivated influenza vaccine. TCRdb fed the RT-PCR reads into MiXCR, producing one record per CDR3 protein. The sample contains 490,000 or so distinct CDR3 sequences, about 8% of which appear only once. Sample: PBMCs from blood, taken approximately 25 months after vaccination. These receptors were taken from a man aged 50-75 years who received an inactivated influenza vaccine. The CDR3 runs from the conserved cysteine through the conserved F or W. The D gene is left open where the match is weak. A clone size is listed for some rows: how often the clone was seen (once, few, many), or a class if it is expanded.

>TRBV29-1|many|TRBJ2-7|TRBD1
TGCAGCGTTATGACAGGGGGTTCCCACGAGCAGTACTTC
CSVMTGGSHEQYF
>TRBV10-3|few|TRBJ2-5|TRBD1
TGTGCCTCCAGGGGTCCAGGGGGCTTGGAGACCCAGTACTTC
CASRGPGGLETQYF
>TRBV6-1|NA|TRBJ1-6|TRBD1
TGTGCCAGCAGTGAAGTACTAACAGGGGGCGCGCGTTCACCCCTCCACTTT
CASSEVLTGGARSPLHF
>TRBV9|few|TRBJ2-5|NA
TGTGCCAGCAGCGTAGAGGGCAGTCAATACCCTTTAGAGACCCAGTACTTC
CASSVEGSQYPLETQYF
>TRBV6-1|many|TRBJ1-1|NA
TGTGCCAGCAGTGAAGGGAGGGGGGGATCTGAAGCTTTCTTT
CASSEGRGGSEAFF
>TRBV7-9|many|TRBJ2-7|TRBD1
TGTGCCAGCAGCTTAGGAGATCACTGGGGGACAGGGGCCGAGCAGTACTTC
CASSLGDHWGTGAEQYF
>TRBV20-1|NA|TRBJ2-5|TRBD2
TGCAGTGGGCTAGCGGTCCTACAGGAGACCCAGTACTTC
CSGLAVLQETQYF
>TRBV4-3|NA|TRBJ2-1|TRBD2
TGCGCCAGCAGCCGAAAGCGGGAGGGCGTCAATGAGCAGTTCTTC
CASSRKREGVNEQFF
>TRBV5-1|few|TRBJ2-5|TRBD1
TGCGCCAGCAGCTTGGACGGGACAGGACCGGCCGGGGAGACCCAGTACTTC
CASSLDGTGPAGETQYF
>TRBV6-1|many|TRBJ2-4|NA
TGTGCCAGCATCCGCCGGGGGAACCTAGCCAAAAACATTCAGTACTTC
CASIRRGNLAKNIQYF
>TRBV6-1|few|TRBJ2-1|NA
TGTGCCAGCAGAGAGTTTCGTGGGACCTACAATGAGCAGTTCTTC
CASREFRGTYNEQFF
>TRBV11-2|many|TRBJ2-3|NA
TGTGCCAGCAGCCCTTGGCAGTACACAGATACGCAGTATTTT
CASSPWQYTDTQYF
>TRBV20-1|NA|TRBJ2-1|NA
TGCAGTGCTTCCAAGACTGGCTACAATGAGCAGTTCTTC
CSASKTGYNEQFF
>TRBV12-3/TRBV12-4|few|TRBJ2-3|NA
TGTGCCAGCAGACGGACACTTCGGGAAACGCAGTATTTT
CASRRTLRETQYF
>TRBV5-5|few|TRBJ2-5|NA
TGTGCCAGCAGCTCAGAGCCTACCAAGGGAGAGACCCAGTACTTC
CASSSEPTKGETQYF
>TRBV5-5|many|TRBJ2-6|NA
TGTGCCAGCAGCTTGGCCCCGAAGCCTGGGGCCAACGTCCTGACTTTC
CASSLAPKPGANVLTF
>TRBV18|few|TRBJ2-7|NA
TGTGCCAGCTCACCGACAGCCACCTACGAGCAGTACTTC
CASSPTATYEQYF
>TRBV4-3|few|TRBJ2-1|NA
TGCGCCAGCAGCCAAGTTGCGACAAGCGGCTACAATGAGCAGTTCTTC
CASSQVATSGYNEQFF
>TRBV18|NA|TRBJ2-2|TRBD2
TGTGCCAGCTCTCGGACTAGCGGGACCAACACCGGGGAGCTGTTTTTT
CASSRTSGTNTGELFF
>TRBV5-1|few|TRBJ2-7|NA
TGCGCCAGCAGCGGCGGCAGGGTAGGCCAGGCGGCCTACGAGCAGTACTTC
CASSGGRVGQAAYEQYF
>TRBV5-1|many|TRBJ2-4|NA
TGCGCCAGCAGCTTAACAGGTACTGGGGCCAAAAACATTCAGTACTTC
CASSLTGTGAKNIQYF
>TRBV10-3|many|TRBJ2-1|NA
TGTGCCATCACCGGAAGTTCGGATGAGCAGTTCTTC
CAITGSSDEQFF
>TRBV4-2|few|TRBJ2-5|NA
TGTGCCAGCAGCCAAAGACCCGGGACGGCCAGGGAGACCCAGTACTTC
CASSQRPGTARETQYF
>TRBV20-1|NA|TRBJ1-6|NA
TGCAGTGCTAGTAGGCTAGGGGCAGGTAATTCACCCCTCCACTTT
CSASRLGAGNSPLHF
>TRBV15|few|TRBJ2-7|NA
TGTGCCACCAGCAGAGTCAGGGGTGGGTCCTACGAGCAGTACTTC
CATSRVRGGSYEQYF
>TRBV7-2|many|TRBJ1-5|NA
TGTGCCAGCAGCTTAGTCCCAGATCAGCCCCAGCATTTT
CASSLVPDQPQHF
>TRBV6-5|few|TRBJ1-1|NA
TGTGCCAGCAGTTACTCGAGGTTGGGGGGGAACACTGAAGCTTTCTTT
CASSYSRLGGNTEAFF
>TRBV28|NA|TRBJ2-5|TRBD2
TGTGCCAGCAGTACGATGTTCCTAGCGGGGGGCAAGGAGACCCAGTACTTC
CASSTMFLAGGKETQYF
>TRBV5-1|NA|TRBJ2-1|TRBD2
TGCGCCAGCAGCGGAAAAACTAGCGGGGGGTACAATGAGCAGTTCTTC
CASSGKTSGGYNEQFF
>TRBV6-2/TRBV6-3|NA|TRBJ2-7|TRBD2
TGTGCCAGCAGCCCTTCTGGGGGACTAGCGGACCACCGCCGTTCCTACGAGCAGTACTTC
CASSPSGGLADHRRSYEQYF
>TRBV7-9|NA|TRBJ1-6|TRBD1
TGTGCCAGCAGCCAGGGGGGCTATCGGGCCCTCCACTTT
CASSQGGYRALHF
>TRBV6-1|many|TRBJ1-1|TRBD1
TGTGCCAGCACCCCGACAGGGATGAACACTGAAGCTTTCTTT
CASTPTGMNTEAFF
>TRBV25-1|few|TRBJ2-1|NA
TGTGCCAGCAAGCCTAGTCCCGGGAGCTCCTACAATGAGCAGTTCTTC
CASKPSPGSSYNEQFF
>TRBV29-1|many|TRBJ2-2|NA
TGCAGCGTTGAAGATGGGGGGAAGACCGGGGAGCTGTTTTTT
CSVEDGGKTGELFF
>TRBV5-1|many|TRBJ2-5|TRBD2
TGCGCCAGCAGCTTGACCAGCGGGAGGGAGTACCAAGAGACCCAGTACTTC
CASSLTSGREYQETQYF
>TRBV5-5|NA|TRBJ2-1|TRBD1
TGTGCCAGCAACCCTGGGACAGGAATAGGCAATGAGCAGTTCTTC
CASNPGTGIGNEQFF
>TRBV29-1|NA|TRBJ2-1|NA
TGCAGCGGGGGGGACGGTCTCTACAATGAGCAGTTCTTC
CSGGDGLYNEQFF
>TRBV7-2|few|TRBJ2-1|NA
TGTGCCAGCAGCCCCCCCCCCGGCATTGGGGAGCAGTTCTTC
CASSPPPGIGEQFF
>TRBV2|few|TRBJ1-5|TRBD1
TGTGCCAGCAGTGAGGACAGGGGGGATCAGCCCCAGCATTTT
CASSEDRGDQPQHF
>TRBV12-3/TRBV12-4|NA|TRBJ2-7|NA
TGTGCCAGCAGTACATTTACAGGTCTGGAGCAGTACTTC
CASSTFTGLEQYF
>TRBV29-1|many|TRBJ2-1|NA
TGCAGCGTCGCCCAGGGGACCTACAATGAGCAGTTCTTC
CSVAQGTYNEQFF
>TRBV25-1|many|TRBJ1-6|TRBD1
TGTGCCAGCAGTGCCGGGACAGATAATTCACCCCTCCACTTT
CASSAGTDNSPLHF
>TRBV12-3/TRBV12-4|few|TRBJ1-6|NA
TGTGCCAGCAGTTTTTCGTTCGCAGGTAGATACCTCCACTTT
CASSFSFAGRYLHF
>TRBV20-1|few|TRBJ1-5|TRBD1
TGCAGTGCTGGACAGGGGGATAGCAATCAGCCCCAGCATTTT
CSAGQGDSNQPQHF
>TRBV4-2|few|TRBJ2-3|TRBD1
TGTGCCAGCAGCCATCAGGACAGGCCGGGAGATACGCAGTATTTT
CASSHQDRPGDTQYF
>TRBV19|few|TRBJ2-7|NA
TGTGCCAGTAGTATCCCAGGATACGAGCAGTACTTC
CASSIPGYEQYF
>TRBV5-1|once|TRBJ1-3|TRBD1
TGCGCCAGCAGGGGGGACAGGGGCGACTCTGGAAACACCATATATTTT
CASRGDRGDSGNTIYF
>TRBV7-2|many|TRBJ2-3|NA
TGTGCCAGCAGTCACCGGACAAGGAGCACAGATACGCAGTATTTT
CASSHRTRSTDTQYF
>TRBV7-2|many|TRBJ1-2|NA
TGTGCCAGCAGCCTGGACAGCTATGGCTACACCTTC
CASSLDSYGYTF
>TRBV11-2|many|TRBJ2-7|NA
TGTGCCAGCAGCCCCCGGGACGGAGTCTACGAGCAGTACTTC
CASSPRDGVYEQYF
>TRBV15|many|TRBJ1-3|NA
TGTGCCACCAGCAGAGGTGGATTGGGGTCCAACACCATATATTTT
CATSRGGLGSNTIYF
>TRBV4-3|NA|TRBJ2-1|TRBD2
TGCGCCAGCAGCCAATACCCCATGGGTAGCGGGGGGGTGAACAATGAGCAGTTCTTC
CASSQYPMGSGGVNNEQFF
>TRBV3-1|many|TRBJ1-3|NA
TGTGCCAGCAGCCAAGCAGGGGTCTCTGGAAACACCATATATTTT
CASSQAGVSGNTIYF
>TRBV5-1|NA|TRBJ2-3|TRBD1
TGCGCCAGCAGCGTACCTCGGGACAGAGCAGATACGCAGTATTTT
CASSVPRDRADTQYF
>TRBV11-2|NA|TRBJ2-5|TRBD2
TGTGCCAGCAGCTTAGTTGCGGGAGTGTATCAAGAGACCCAGTACTTC
CASSLVAGVYQETQYF
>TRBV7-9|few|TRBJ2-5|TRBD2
TGTGCCAGCAGCTTACTCTCCGGGGGGGAAGAGACCCAGTACTTC
CASSLLSGGEETQYF